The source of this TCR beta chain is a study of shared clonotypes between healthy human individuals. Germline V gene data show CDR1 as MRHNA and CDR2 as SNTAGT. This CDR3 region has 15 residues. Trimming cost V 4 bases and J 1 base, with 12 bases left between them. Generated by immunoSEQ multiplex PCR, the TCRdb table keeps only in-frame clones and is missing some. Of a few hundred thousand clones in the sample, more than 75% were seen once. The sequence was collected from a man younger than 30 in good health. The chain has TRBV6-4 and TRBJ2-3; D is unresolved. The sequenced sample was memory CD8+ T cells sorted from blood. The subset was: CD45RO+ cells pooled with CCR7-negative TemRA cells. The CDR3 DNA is TGTGCCAGCAGTGTATGGGGTGGTGGCACAGATACGCAGTATTTT. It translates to CASSVWGGGTDTQYF.